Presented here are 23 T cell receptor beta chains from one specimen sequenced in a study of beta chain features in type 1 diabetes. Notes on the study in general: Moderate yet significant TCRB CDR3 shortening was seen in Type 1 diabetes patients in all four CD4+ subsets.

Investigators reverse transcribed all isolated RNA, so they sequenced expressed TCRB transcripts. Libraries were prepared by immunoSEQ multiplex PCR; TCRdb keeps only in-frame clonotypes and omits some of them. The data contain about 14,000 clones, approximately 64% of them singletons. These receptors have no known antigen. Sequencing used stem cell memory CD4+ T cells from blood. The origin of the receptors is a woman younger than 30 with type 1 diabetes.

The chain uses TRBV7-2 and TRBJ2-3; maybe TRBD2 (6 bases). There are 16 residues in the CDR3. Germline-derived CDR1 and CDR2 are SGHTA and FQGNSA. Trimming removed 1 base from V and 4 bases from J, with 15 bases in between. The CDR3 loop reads CASSLVPTGAPDTQYF. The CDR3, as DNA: TGTGCCAGCAGCTTAGTTCCTACGGGAGCCCCAGATACGCAGTATTTT.

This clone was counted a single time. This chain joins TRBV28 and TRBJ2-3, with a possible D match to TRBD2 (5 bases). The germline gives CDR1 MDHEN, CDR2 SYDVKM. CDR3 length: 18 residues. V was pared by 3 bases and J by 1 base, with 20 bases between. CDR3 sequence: CASSFNPIWRLGTDTQYF. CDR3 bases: TGTGCCAGCAGTTTTAACCCCATTTGGAGGTTGGGCACAGATACGCAGTATTTT.

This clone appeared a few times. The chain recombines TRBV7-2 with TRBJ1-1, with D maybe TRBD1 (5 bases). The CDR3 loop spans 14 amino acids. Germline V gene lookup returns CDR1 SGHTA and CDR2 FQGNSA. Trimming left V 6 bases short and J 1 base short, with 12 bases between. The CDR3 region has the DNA TGTGCCAGCAGAAAAGACAGTTCGAACACTGAAGCTTTCTTT. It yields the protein CASRKDSSNTEAFF.

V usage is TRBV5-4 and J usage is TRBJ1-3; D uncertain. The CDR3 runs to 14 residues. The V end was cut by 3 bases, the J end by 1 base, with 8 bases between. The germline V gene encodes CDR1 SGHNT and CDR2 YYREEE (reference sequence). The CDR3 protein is CASSSPTSGNTIYF. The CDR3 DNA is TGTGCCAGCAGCTCCCCCACATCTGGAAACACCATATATTTT.

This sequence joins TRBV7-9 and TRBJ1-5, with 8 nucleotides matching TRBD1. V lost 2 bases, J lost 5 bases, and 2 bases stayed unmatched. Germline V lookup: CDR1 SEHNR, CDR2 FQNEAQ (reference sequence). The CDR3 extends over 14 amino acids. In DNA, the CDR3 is TGTGCCAGCAGCTTATCAGGGGGCGATCAGCCCCAGCATTTT. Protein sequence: CASSLSGGDQPQHF.

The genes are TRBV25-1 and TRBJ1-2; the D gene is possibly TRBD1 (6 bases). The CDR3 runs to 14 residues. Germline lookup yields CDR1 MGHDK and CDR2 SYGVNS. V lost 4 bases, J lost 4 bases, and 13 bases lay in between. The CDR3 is CASSGVGQFYGYTF. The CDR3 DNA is TGTGCCAGCAGTGGGGTCGGACAGTTCTATGGCTACACCTTC.

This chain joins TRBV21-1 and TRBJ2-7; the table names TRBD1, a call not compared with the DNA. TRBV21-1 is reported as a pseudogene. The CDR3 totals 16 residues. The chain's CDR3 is CASSPRDGRGLHEQYF. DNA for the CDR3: TGTGCCAGCAGCCCCAGGGACGGCAGGGGGCTCCACGAGCAGTACTTC.

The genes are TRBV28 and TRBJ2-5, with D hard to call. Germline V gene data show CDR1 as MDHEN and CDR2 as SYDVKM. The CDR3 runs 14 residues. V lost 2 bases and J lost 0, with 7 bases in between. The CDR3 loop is CASSLLSYQETQYF. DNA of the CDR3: TGTGCCAGCAGTTTACTTAGCTACCAAGAGACCCAGTACTTC.

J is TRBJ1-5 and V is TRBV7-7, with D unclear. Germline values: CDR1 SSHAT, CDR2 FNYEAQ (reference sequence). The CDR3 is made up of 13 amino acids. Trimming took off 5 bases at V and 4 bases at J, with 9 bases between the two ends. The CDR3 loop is CASSPSRNQPQHF. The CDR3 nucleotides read TGTGCCAGCAGCCCAAGCCGTAATCAGCCCCAGCATTTT.

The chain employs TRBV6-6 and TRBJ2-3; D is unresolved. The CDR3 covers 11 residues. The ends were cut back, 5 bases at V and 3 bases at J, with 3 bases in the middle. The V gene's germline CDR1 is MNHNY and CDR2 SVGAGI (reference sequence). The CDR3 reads CASSPTDTQYF. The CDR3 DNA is TGTGCCAGCAGTCCGACAGATACGCAGTATTTT.

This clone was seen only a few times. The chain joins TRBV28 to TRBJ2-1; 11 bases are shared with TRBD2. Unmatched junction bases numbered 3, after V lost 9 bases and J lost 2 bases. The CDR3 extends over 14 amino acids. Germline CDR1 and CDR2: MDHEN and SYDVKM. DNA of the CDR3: TGTGCCAGTAGACTAGCGGGAACCTACAATGAGCAGTTCTTC. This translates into CASRLAGTYNEQFF.

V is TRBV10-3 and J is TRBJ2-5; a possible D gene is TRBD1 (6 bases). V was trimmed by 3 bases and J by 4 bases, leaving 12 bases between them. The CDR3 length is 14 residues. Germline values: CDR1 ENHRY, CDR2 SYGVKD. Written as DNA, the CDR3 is TGTGCCATCAGTGACCGAACAGGGAGAGAGACCCAGTACTTC. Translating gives CAISDRTGRETQYF.

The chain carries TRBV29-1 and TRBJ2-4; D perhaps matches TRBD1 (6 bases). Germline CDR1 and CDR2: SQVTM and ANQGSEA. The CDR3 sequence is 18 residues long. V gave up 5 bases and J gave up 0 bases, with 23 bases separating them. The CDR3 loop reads CSVIGAGALRIAKNIQYF. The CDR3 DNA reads TGCAGCGTTATCGGGGCAGGGGCGTTAAGGATAGCCAAAAACATTCAGTACTTC.

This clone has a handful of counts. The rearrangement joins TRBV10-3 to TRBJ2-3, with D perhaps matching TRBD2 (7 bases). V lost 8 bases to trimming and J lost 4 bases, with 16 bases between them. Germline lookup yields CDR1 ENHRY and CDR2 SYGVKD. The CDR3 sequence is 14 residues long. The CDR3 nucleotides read TGTGCCATCGGGGACGGGGGGCGAGCAGATACGCAGTATTTT. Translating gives CAIGDGGRADTQYF.

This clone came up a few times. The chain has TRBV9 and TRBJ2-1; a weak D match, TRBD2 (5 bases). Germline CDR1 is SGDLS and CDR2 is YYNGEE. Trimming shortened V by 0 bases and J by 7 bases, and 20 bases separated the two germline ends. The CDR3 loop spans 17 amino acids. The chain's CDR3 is CASSVGGSTNLWNEQFF. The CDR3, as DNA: TGTGCCAGCAGCGTAGGAGGGAGTACGAACCTCTGGAATGAGCAGTTCTTC.

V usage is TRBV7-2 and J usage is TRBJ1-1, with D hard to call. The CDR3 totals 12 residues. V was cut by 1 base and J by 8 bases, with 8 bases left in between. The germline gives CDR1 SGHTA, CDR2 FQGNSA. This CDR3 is CASSLGGGEAFF. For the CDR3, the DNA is TGTGCCAGCAGCTTAGGGGGAGGAGAAGCTTTCTTT.

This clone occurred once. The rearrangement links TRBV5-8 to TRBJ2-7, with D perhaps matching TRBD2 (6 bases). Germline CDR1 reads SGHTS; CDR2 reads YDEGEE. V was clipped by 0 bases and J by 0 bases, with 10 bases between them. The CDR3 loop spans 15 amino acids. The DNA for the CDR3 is TGTGCCAGCAGCTTGGGACTAGTCAGCTCCTACGAGCAGTACTTC. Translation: CASSLGLVSSYEQYF.

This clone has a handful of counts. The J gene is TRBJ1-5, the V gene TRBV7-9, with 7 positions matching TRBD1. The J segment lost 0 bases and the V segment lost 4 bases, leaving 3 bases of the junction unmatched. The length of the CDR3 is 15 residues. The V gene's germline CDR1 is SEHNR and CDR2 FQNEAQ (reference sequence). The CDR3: CASSSTGNSNQPQHF. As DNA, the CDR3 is TGTGCCAGCAGCTCGACAGGGAATAGCAATCAGCCCCAGCATTTT.

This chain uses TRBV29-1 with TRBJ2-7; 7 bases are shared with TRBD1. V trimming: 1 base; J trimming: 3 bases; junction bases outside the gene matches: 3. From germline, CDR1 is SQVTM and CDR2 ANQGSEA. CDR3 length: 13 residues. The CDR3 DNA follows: TGCAGCGTTGAAGGGGACAGCAACTACGAGCAGTACTTC. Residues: CSVEGDSNYEQYF.

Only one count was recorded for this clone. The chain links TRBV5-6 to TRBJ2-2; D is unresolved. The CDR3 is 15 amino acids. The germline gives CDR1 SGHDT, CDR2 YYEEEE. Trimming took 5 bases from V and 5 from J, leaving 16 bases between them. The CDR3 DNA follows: TGTGCCAGCAGGCTGGCTCTGGGCTGGACCGGGGAGCTGTTTTTT. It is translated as CASRLALGWTGELFF.

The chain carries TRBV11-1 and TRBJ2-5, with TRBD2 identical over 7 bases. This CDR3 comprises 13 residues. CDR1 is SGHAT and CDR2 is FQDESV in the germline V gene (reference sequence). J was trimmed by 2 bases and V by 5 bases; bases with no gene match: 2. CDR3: CASSTGLQETQYF. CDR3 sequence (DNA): TGTGCCAGCAGCACGGGACTACAAGAGACCCAGTACTTC.

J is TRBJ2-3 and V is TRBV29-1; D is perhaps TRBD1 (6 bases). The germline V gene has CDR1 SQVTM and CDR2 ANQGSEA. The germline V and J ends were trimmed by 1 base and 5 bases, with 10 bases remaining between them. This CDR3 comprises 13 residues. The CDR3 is CSVEVNREDTQYF. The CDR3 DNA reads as TGCAGCGTTGAAGTTAACAGGGAAGATACGCAGTATTTT.

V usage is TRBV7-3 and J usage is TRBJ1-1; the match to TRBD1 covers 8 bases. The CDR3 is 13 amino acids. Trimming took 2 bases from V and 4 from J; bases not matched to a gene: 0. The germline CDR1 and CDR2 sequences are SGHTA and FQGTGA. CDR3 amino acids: CASSLGTGTEAFF. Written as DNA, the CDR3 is TGTGCCAGCAGCTTAGGGACAGGCACTGAAGCTTTCTTT. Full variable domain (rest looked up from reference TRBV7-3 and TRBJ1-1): GAGVSQTPSNKVTEKGKYVELRCDPISGHTALYWYRQSLGQGPEFLIYFQGTGAADDSGLPNDRFFAVRPEGSVSTLKIQRTERGDSAVYLCASSLGTGTEAFFGQGTRLTVV.